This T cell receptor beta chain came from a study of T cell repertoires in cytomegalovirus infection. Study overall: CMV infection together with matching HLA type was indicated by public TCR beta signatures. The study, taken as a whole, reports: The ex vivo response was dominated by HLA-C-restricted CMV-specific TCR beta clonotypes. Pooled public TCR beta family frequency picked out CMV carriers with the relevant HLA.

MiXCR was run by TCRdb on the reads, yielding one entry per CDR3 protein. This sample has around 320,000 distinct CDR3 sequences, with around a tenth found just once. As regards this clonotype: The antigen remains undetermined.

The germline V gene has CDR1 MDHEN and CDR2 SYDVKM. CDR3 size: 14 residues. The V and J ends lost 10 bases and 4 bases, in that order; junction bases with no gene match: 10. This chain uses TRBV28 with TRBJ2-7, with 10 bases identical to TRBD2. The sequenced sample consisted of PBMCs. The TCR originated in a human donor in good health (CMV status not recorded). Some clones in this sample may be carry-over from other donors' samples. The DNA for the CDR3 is TGTGCCATACAACCTAGCGGGAGTGTTTACGAGCAGTACTTC. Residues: CAIQPSGSVYEQYF. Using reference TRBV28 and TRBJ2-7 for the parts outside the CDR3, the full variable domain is DVKVTQSSRYLVKRTGEKVFLECVQDMDHENMFWYRQDPGLGLRLIYFSYDVKMKEKGDIPEGYSVSREKKERFSLILESASTNQTSMYLCAIQPSGSVYEQYFGPGTRLTVT.